A single sample is the source of the 27 T cell receptor beta chains below, sequenced in a study of early stage breast cancer tumors. Sequencing used immunoSEQ multiplex PCR; TCRdb keeps in-frame clones, though not all of them. Here the sample spans 25,000 to 35,000 clones, roughly 80% being singletons. Sequenced: blood. The receptor source for this set is a person aged 40-50 years with breast cancer.

The chain combines TRBV29-1 with TRBJ2-7; 10 bases match TRBD2. CDR3 length: 15 residues. From germline, CDR1 is SQVTM and CDR2 ANQGSEA. J gave up 4 bases and V 5 bases, and 11 bases lay outside the gene matches. For the CDR3, the DNA is TGCAGCGTTTTGAAGCTAGCGGGAGCAAGGTACGAGCAGTACTTC. This encodes CSVLKLAGARYEQYF.

This clone occurred a few times. The rearrangement joins TRBV18 to TRBJ2-7; TRBD2 aligns across 10 bases. CDR1 is KGHSH, CDR2 LQKENI, per germline. CDR3 size: 14 residues. Trimming at V came to 5 bases and at J to 3 bases, leaving 4 bases not matched to a gene. The CDR3 DNA is TGTGCCAGCTCAGACGTAGCGGGAGGCTACGAGCAGTACTTC. It yields the protein CASSDVAGGYEQYF.

The rearrangement joins TRBV7-9 to TRBJ2-3; the D gene could be TRBD1 or TRBD2 (5 bases each). CDR1 is SEHNR, CDR2 FQNEAQ, per germline (reference sequence). The CDR3 is made up of 15 amino acids. Trimming shortened V by 5 bases and J by 2 bases, and 14 bases separated the two germline ends. The CDR3 region has the DNA TGTGCCAGCAGCCTCGGGACCAACCCCACAGATACGCAGTATTTT. It is translated as CASSLGTNPTDTQYF.

This clone came up a few times. The chain recombines TRBV7-2 with TRBJ1-5; D may be TRBD1 (6 bases). Trimming left V 5 bases short and J 2 bases short, with 10 bases between. The V gene's germline CDR1 is SGHTA and CDR2 FQGNSA. This CDR3 comprises 14 residues. CDR3: CASSVRGGNQPQHF. In DNA form, the CDR3 reads TGTGCCAGCAGCGTGAGGGGGGGCAATCAGCCCCAGCATTTT. The full variable domain, in which reference TRBV7-2 and TRBJ1-5 provide the parts outside the CDR3, is GAGVSQSPSNKVTEKGKDVELRCDPISGHTALYWYRQSLGQGLEFLIYFQGNSAPDKSGLPSDRFSAERTGGSVSTLTIQRTQQEDSAVYLCASSVRGGNQPQHFGDGTRLSIL.

The rearrangement links TRBV7-2 to TRBJ2-1; possibly TRBD1 for D (5 bases). Germline loops: CDR1 SGHTA, CDR2 FQGNSA. The CDR3 length is 13 residues. V gave up 5 bases and J gave up 4 bases, with 9 bases separating them. In nucleotides, the CDR3 is TGTGCCAGCAGCGGGGCCGCATACAATGAGCAGTTCTTC. This translates into CASSGAAYNEQFF.

With regard to this clone: Its ends do not fully match the called genes, so a read error is possible. The J gene is TRBJ2-2, the V gene TRBV6-4, with no clear D. The CDR3 runs 13 residues. Germline lookup yields CDR1 MRHNA and CDR2 SNTAGT. In DNA, the CDR3 is TGTGTCAGCAGTGAGTCAGCGCCCGGGGAGCTGTTTTTT. Its protein is CVSSESAPGELFF.

This clone is a singleton in its sample. The gene calls are TRBV9 and TRBJ2-2; 10 bases map to TRBD2. Germline assignment: CDR1 SGDLS and CDR2 YYNGEE. The length of the CDR3 is 16 residues. Trimming took 4 bases from V and 5 from J; bases not matched to a gene: 8. In DNA, the CDR3 is TGTGCCAGCAGCCCCCAAGCGGGAGGGAGGACCGGGGAGCTGTTTTTT. As protein: CASSPQAGGRTGELFF.

The gene calls are TRBV5-1 and TRBJ2-3; 9 bases line up with TRBD1. CDR1 is SGHRS, CDR2 YFSETQ, per germline. J was trimmed by 6 bases and V by 4 bases; bases with no gene match: 6. The CDR3 runs to 14 residues. The CDR3 sequence is CASSEGQGGDTQYF. CDR3 bases: TGCGCCAGCAGCGAGGGACAGGGAGGGGATACGCAGTATTTT.

The rearrangement uses TRBV7-9 and TRBJ2-1; D ambiguous. Germline-derived CDR1 and CDR2 are SEHNR and FQNEAQ (reference sequence). The CDR3 runs 17 residues. With 5 bases removed from V and 9 bases from J, the gap between germline ends came to 26 bases. The CDR3 sequence: CASSKYKDTRRPREQFF. The CDR3 nucleotides read TGTGCCAGCAGCAAATATAAAGACACTCGGCGACCTCGTGAGCAGTTCTTC.

The chain employs TRBV28 and TRBJ2-5; D uncertain. CDR3 size: 11 residues. Looked up from germline, CDR1 is MDHEN and CDR2 is SYDVKM. V lost 8 bases, J lost 5 bases, and 9 bases lay in between. CDR3 sequence (DNA): TGTGCCAGCGGATTCGGGGAGACCCAGTACTTC. Protein product: CASGFGETQYF.

The chain links TRBV5-6 to TRBJ1-2; D not resolved. The CDR3 is made up of 15 amino acids. In germline, CDR1 is SGHDT, CDR2 YYEEEE. Trimming took off 4 bases at V and 0 bases at J, with 13 bases between the two ends. CDR3 loop: CASSPTANSNYGYTF. CDR3 sequence (DNA): TGTGCCAGCAGCCCCACAGCAAACTCTAACTATGGCTACACCTTC.

The chain uses TRBV6-1 and TRBJ2-3, with TRBD2 matching over 7 bases. CDR3 length: 13 residues. The V gene's germline CDR1 is MNHNS and CDR2 SASEGT. The trim removed 8 bases at V and 6 bases at J, leaving 8 bases unmatched. The CDR3 loop reads CASQLGRGDTQYF. CDR3 bases: TGTGCCAGCCAGTTGGGGCGGGGGGATACGCAGTATTTT.

The V call is TRBV6-6, the J call TRBJ1-2; 10 nucleotides align to TRBD1. V lost 6 bases to trimming and J lost 5 bases; unmatched junction nucleotides: 3. CDR1 is MNHNY, CDR2 SVGAGI, per germline (reference sequence). CDR3 size: 13 residues. The CDR3: CASREDRGYGYTF. CDR3 coding DNA: TGTGCCAGCAGGGAGGACAGGGGGTATGGCTACACCTTC.

The chain carries TRBV9 and TRBJ1-3; TRBD1 aligns across 8 bases. CDR1 is SGDLS and CDR2 is YYNGEE in the germline V gene. This CDR3 comprises 15 residues. Trimming removed 4 bases from V and 0 bases from J; junction bases left unmatched: 3. The CDR3 loop reads CASSPDRASGNTIYF. In DNA form, the CDR3 reads TGTGCCAGCAGCCCGGACAGGGCCTCTGGAAACACCATATATTTT.

The chain uses TRBV11-1 and TRBJ2-1; 11 bases map to TRBD2. CDR1 is SGHAT, CDR2 FQDESV, per germline (reference sequence). The CDR3 extends over 14 amino acids. Trimming took 3 bases from V and 9 from J; bases not matched to a gene: 4. The CDR3: CASSFAGLAGEQFF. The CDR3 coding sequence is TGTGCCAGCAGCTTCGCAGGACTAGCGGGTGAGCAGTTCTTC.

The sample holds a few counts of this clone. The gene calls are TRBV28 and TRBJ2-3, with 8 bases aligning to TRBD2. This CDR3 contains 13 residues. Germline V lookup: CDR1 MDHEN, CDR2 SYDVKM. V dropped 10 bases and J dropped 4; count of bases not matched to a gene: 7. The DNA for the CDR3 is TGTGCCACCTCGACTAGCGAGGCAGATACGCAGTATTTT. The encoded protein is CATSTSEADTQYF.

This chain connects TRBV5-1 to TRBJ1-3; possible D gene TRBD1, 5 bases. V was cut by 7 bases and J by 0 bases, with 14 bases left in between. This CDR3 contains 15 residues. Germline CDR1 and CDR2: SGHRS and YFSETQ. CDR3 protein: CASSTGSSSGNTIYF. The CDR3 DNA reads TGCGCCAGCTCAACAGGATCCAGCTCTGGAAACACCATATATTTT.

This clone showed up just a few times. The sample carries other DNA sequences with the same CDR3. The chain employs TRBV7-9 and TRBJ1-2, with a tentative D call TRBD1 (6 bases). This CDR3 has 13 residues. V was pared by 5 bases and J by 7 bases, with 14 bases between. In germline, CDR1 is SEHNR, CDR2 FQNEAQ (reference sequence). The CDR3, as DNA: TGTGCCAGCAGCCAAGTGGGAGGGGGTGGCTACACCTTC. This translates into CASSQVGGGGYTF.

This clone was recorded once. The chain recombines TRBV21-1 with TRBJ2-7; no DNA check was done on the table's D call, TRBD1. TRBV21-1 is a pseudogene. The CDR3 sequence is 14 residues long. CDR3 sequence: CASSNITGTYEQYF. For the CDR3, the DNA is TGTGCCAGCAGCAATATAACAGGGACCTACGAGCAGTACTTC.

The V gene is TRBV7-2, the J gene TRBJ2-3; D gene unclear. CDR3 length: 16 amino acids. V dropped 0 bases and J dropped 0 bases, with 10 bases sitting between them. CDR1 and CDR2 from the germline V gene are SGHTA and FQGNSA. The CDR3 sequence: CASSLAPAPSTDTQYF. In DNA form, the CDR3 reads TGTGCCAGCAGCTTAGCGCCAGCCCCTAGCACAGATACGCAGTATTTT.

V is TRBV11-1 and J is TRBJ2-3; TRBD1 is a possible D gene (6 bases). V was clipped by 4 bases and J by 2 bases, with 16 bases between them. Looked up from germline, CDR1 is SGHAT and CDR2 is FQDESV (reference sequence). This CDR3 has 16 residues. CDR3 coding DNA: TGTGCCAGCAGCTCACAGCCAGGGGAGCTCACAGATACGCAGTATTTT. It translates to CASSSQPGELTDTQYF.

The V and J genes are TRBV7-2 and TRBJ2-3, with 9 bases identical to TRBD2. The CDR3 has 16 amino acids. J was trimmed by 2 bases and V by 5 bases; bases with no gene match: 8. From germline, CDR1 is SGHTA and CDR2 FQGNSA. The CDR3 loop is CASSRWAGGSTDTQYF. Written as DNA, the CDR3 is TGTGCCAGCAGCCGGTGGGCGGGAGGGTCCACAGATACGCAGTATTTT.

The rearrangement uses TRBV6-1 and TRBJ2-5; TRBD2 matches at 13 bases. The germline V gene encodes CDR1 MNHNS and CDR2 SASEGT. The trim removed 0 bases at V and 5 bases at J, leaving 9 bases unmatched. This CDR3 is built from 18 residues. Written as DNA, the CDR3 is TGTGCCAGCAGTGAAGCAATTGGACTAGCGGGAGCTCGGGAGACCCAGTACTTC. Protein product: CASSEAIGLAGARETQYF.

The CDR3 region has the DNA TGCGCCAGCAGCCAGTCTTCGGAGCCGAACACTGAAGCTTTCTTT. Translation: CASSQSSEPNTEAFF. The chain couples TRBV5-1 to TRBJ1-1; D unresolved. CDR3 size: 15 residues. Deletions cut 4 bases from V and 1 base from J, with 14 bases between. Looked up from germline, CDR1 is SGHRS and CDR2 is YFSETQ.

The rearrangement uses TRBV9 and TRBJ2-5; no definite D call. CDR1 and CDR2 from the germline V gene are SGDLS and YYNGEE. Trimming pared 0 bases from V and 4 bases from J, leaving 7 bases between. The CDR3 is 13 residues long. CDR3 protein: CASSVDWGETQYF. The CDR3 DNA reads as TGTGCCAGCAGCGTAGACTGGGGAGAGACCCAGTACTTC.

This clone was counted a single time. The chain carries TRBV29-1 and TRBJ1-3; unclear D gene. CDR1 is SQVTM, CDR2 ANQGSEA, per germline. V shed 7 bases and J shed 0 bases, with 10 bases lying between them. The CDR3 is 13 amino acids. The DNA for the CDR3 is TGCAGCGCCAAGTCCCCCTCTGGAAACACCATATATTTT. Translated, it gives CSAKSPSGNTIYF.

The CDR3 is CASSLTRREEQYF. The CDR3 nucleotides are TGTGCCAGCAGCTTAACTAGGCGGGAGGAGCAGTACTTC. This rearrangement joins TRBV7-2 to TRBJ2-7; 7 nucleotides agree with TRBD2. V gave up 2 bases and J gave up 7 bases; unmatched junction bases: 5. The CDR3 has 13 residues. Germline CDR1 SGHTA, CDR2 FQGNSA.